The 8 T cell receptor beta chains presented below share a single source sample, sequenced in a study of CD8 T cells in Susac syndrome. The authors reverse transcribed roughly 0.5 to 1 ug RNA with random hexamers. One entry per CDR3 protein results from TCRdb running MiXCR on the immunoSEQ multiplex PCR reads. The sample lists 150,000 to 200,000 distinct CDR3 sequences, over 75% occurring once. What was sequenced was CD4+ T cells from PBMCs. The receptors were sampled from a human donor with Susac syndrome.

The sample holds one count of this clonotype. CDR3 protein: CASSLGGGRTSSYEQYF. The DNA for the CDR3 is TGTGCCAGCAGCTTAGGGGGCGGCAGGACTAGCTCCTACGAGCAGTACTTC. The rearrangement links TRBV11-2 to TRBJ2-7, with 7 bases identical to TRBD2. The CDR3 sequence is 17 residues long. The V gene's germline CDR1 is SGHAT and CDR2 FQNNGV. Trimming at V came to 1 base and at J to 0 bases, leaving 9 bases not matched to a gene.

This CDR3 reads CSVEEGMGETQYF. The DNA of the CDR3 is TGCAGCGTTGAAGAAGGGATGGGCGAGACCCAGTACTTC. The rearrangement links TRBV29-1 to TRBJ2-5; D is unclear. This CDR3 is built from 13 residues. Germline V gene lookup returns CDR1 SQVTM and CDR2 ANQGSEA. Trimming took 0 bases from V and 5 from J, leaving 10 bases between them.

V is TRBV27 and J is TRBJ2-7; TRBD1 matches at 9 bases. V trimming: 6 bases; J trimming: 3 bases; junction bases outside the gene matches: 9. Germline V CDR1 and CDR2: MNHEY, SMNVEV (reference sequence). This CDR3 region has 15 residues. In DNA form, the CDR3 reads TGTGCCAGCAGCTTTACCCCGGGACAGGGCTACGAGCAGTACTTC. It encodes CASSFTPGQGYEQYF.

This clonotype was seen once. The genes are TRBV12-3 or TRBV12-4 and TRBJ2-4, with D maybe TRBD2 (5 bases). V gave up 6 bases and J gave up 4 bases, with 7 bases separating them. CDR3 length equals 12 residues. The chain's CDR3 is CASRLGKNIQYF. The CDR3 DNA reads TGTGCCAGCAGACTAGGAAAAAACATTCAGTACTTC.

The CDR3 spells CASSFGDPGANVLTF. The CDR3 nucleotides read TGTGCCAGCAGCTTTGGGGATCCTGGGGCCAACGTCCTGACTTTC. The chain is built from TRBV7-9 and TRBJ2-6; no reliable D call. The CDR3 totals 15 residues. CDR1 is SEHNR, CDR2 FQNEAQ, per germline (reference sequence). Trimming pared 3 bases from V and 2 bases from J, leaving 8 bases between. Full variable domain (missing parts from reference TRBV7-9 and TRBJ2-6): DTGVSQNPRHKITKRGQNVTFRCDPISEHNRLYWYRQTLGQGPEFLTYFQNEAQLEKSRLLSDRFSAERPKGSFSTLEIQRTEQGDSAMYLCASSFGDPGANVLTFGAGSRLTVL.

CDR3 nucleotide sequence: TGTGCCAGCAGCCGCGTGGGTGGGGGGCGTGGAGAGACCCAGTACTTC. Protein product: CASSRVGGGRGETQYF. V gene TRBV28 combines with J gene TRBJ2-5, with D perhaps given as TRBD1 or TRBD2 (6 bases each). CDR1 MDHEN and CDR2 SYDVKM come from the germline V gene. V was clipped by 6 bases and J by 4 bases, with 21 bases between them. This CDR3 contains 16 residues.

The gene calls are TRBV7-9 and TRBJ2-4; maybe TRBD2 (5 bases). V lost 3 bases and J lost 6, with 6 bases in between. The germline V gene has CDR1 SEHNR and CDR2 FQNEAQ (reference sequence). The CDR3 is 12 amino acids. CDR3 sequence (DNA): TGTGCCAGCAGCTTTGAGGGAAACATTCAGTACTTC. This gives the protein CASSFEGNIQYF. The entire variable domain, with the rest obtained from reference TRBV7-9 and TRBJ2-4, is as follows: DTGVSQNPRHKITKRGQNVTFRCDPISEHNRLYWYRQTLGQGPEFLTYFQNEAQLEKSRLLSDRFSAERPKGSFSTLEIQRTEQGDSAMYLCASSFEGNIQYFGAGTRLSVL.

The chain joins TRBV11-2 to TRBJ1-4, with 8 nucleotides matching TRBD1. Germline CDR1 and CDR2: SGHAT and FQNNGV. This CDR3 region has 16 residues. After removal of 5 bases from V and 7 bases from J, the junction contained 12 bases not matched to a gene. For the CDR3, the DNA is TGTGCCAGCAGCCTCGGGACAGGCGGGCTAGTTGAAAAACTGTTTTTT. It translates to CASSLGTGGLVEKLFF.